This T cell receptor beta chain was profiled in a study of early T cells in non-severe SARS-CoV-2 infection. Study details: Chains were unpaired, as sequencing was done on bulk RNA from unsorted whole blood. Study results and caveats: Anti-spike CD8 responses were favored in VDJdb matching, and private and CD4 specificities were missed.

J was trimmed by 3 bases and V by 1 base; bases with no gene match: 3. Germline assignment: CDR1 SEHNR and CDR2 FQNEAQ (reference sequence). The CDR3 covers 14 residues. As to this clonotype: The antigen is not known.

cDNA molecules, individually, were tagged with unique molecular identifiers. One entry per CDR3 protein, called by TCRdb with MiXCR from the 5' RACE reads. This sample carries approximately 58,000 distinct CDR3 sequences, around 12% of them seen once, and the ten largest clones take over 2%. The TCR was taken from an adult who was a healthcare worker with PCR-confirmed SARS-CoV-2 infection or an uninfected control (not recorded which). V and J are TRBV7-9 and TRBJ2-7, with 7 positions matching TRBD1. The sample in question was whole blood, obtained at baseline. This chain's CDR3 is CASSLEGQSYEQYF. The CDR3, as DNA: TGTGCCAGCAGCTTAGAGGGACAGAGCTACGAGCAGTACTTC.